What follows are 19 T cell receptor beta chains derived from one specimen sequenced in a study of OX40 agonist ivuxolimab in advanced cancers. The library was made by the immunoSEQ multiplex PCR assay. Drawn from immuneACCESS, this table holds only the in-frame rearrangements with V and J called that TCRdb kept. Clones are partly lost; checked studies trace under half to an unresolved V gene and leave the rest unexplained. Here the sample has under 35,000 clones; about 87% occur a single time. Clones ranked in the top ten supply roughly 25% of the sample. Source: CD4+ or CD8+ T cells sorted from blood, taken in a trial of the OX40 agonist ivuxolimab. The receptors originated from an adult with an advanced solid tumor such as melanoma, head and neck, liver or kidney cancer.

This rearrangement joins TRBV27 to TRBJ2-5; TRBD1 matches at 7 bases. The last part of the DNA fits TRBJ2-7 better; the J call may be wrong. Germline V gives CDR1 MNHEY, CDR2 SMNVEV (reference sequence). The length of the CDR3 is 17 residues. The CDR3 bases are TGTGCCAGCAGTTCTCGACGGCCGGGACAGCGCTCCTACGAGCAGTACTTC. The encoded protein is CASSSRRPGQRSYEQYF.

The CDR3 loop reads CASSISSGTAQETQYF. CDR3 bases: TGTGCCAGTAGTATATCTAGCGGGACGGCACAAGAGACCCAGTACTTC. The gene calls are TRBV19 and TRBJ2-5, with 9 bases matching TRBD2. CDR1 and CDR2 (germline): LNHDA, SQIVND (reference sequence). The CDR3 loop spans 16 amino acids. V lost 2 bases and J lost 2; bases outside the gene matches: 6.

The J gene is TRBJ1-6, the V gene TRBV7-9; D unresolved. CDR1 is SEHNR and CDR2 is FQNEAQ in the germline V gene (reference sequence). The V end was cut by 1 base, the J end by 7 bases, with 8 bases between. The CDR3 is 14 amino acids. The CDR3 reads CASSLVRQNSPLHF. As DNA, the CDR3 is TGTGCCAGCAGCTTAGTCAGGCAGAATTCACCCCTCCACTTT.

The V and J genes are TRBV6-6 and TRBJ1-1; 9 nucleotides agree with TRBD1. Losses at the gene ends were 7 bases for V and 5 bases for J; bases not matched to a gene: 8. The germline CDR1 and CDR2 sequences are MNHNY and SVGAGI (reference sequence). CDR3 length: 14 residues. The CDR3, as DNA: TGTGCCAGCACCGCCGACAGGGGGGGGACTGAAGCTTTCTTT. This encodes CASTADRGGTEAFF.

J is TRBJ1-2 and V is TRBV14, with 7 positions matching TRBD1. Germline V lookup: CDR1 SGHDN, CDR2 FVKESK. The CDR3 is 16 amino acids. Trimming took 0 bases from V and 8 from J; bases not matched to a gene: 12. The CDR3 protein is CASSQDLSGGSGGYTF. The CDR3 nucleotides are TGTGCCAGCAGCCAAGATCTCTCAGGGGGTAGCGGGGGCTACACCTTC.

This clone was observed a single time. This chain connects TRBV5-1 to TRBJ2-1; 7 positions agree with TRBD2. Trimming at V came to 0 bases and at J to 6 bases, leaving 9 bases not matched to a gene. The CDR3 has 16 amino acids. Per germline, CDR1 SGHRS and CDR2 YFSETQ. CDR3 coding DNA: TGCGCCAGCAGCTTGGCCGGGGGGAGAGCCGCCAATGAGCAGTTCTTC. Protein sequence: CASSLAGGRAANEQFF.

The V call is TRBV15, the J call TRBJ1-1; D is unresolved. V was trimmed by 0 bases and J by 4 bases, leaving 9 bases between them. CDR3 length equals 14 residues. CDR1 is LNHNV, CDR2 YYDKDF, per germline (reference sequence). The CDR3 DNA reads as TGTGCCACCAGCAGAGATAATGTGGCCACTGAAGCTTTCTTT. This encodes CATSRDNVATEAFF.

By its share, this clone is medium-sized. This sequence joins TRBV19 and TRBJ1-4, with 7 bases matching TRBD1. The CDR3 length is 15 residues. The germline V gene has CDR1 LNHDA and CDR2 SQIVND (reference sequence). V shed 4 bases, J shed 2 bases, and the junction held 4 bases outside the gene matches. The chain's CDR3 is CASSTSTGTNEKLFF. CDR3 nucleotides: TGTGCCAGTAGTACCTCGACAGGGACTAATGAAAAACTGTTTTTT. Based on the CDR3 plus reference TRBV19 and TRBJ1-4, the full variable domain is DGGITQSPKYLFRKEGQNVTLSCEQNLNHDAMYWYRQDPGQGLRLIYYSQIVNDFQKGDIAEGYSVSREKKESFPLTVTSAQKNPTAFYLCASSTSTGTNEKLFFGSGTQLSVL.

The chain joins TRBV2 to TRBJ2-7, with unresolved D. Germline loops: CDR1 SNHLY, CDR2 FYNNEI. There are 11 residues in the CDR3. Trimming cost V 7 bases and J 3 bases, with 7 bases left between them. Here the CDR3 DNA reads TGTGCCAGCACCCAGTACTACGAGCAGTACTTC. Translation gives CASTQYYEQYF.

The V gene is TRBV6-5, the J gene TRBJ1-5, with 9 bases identical to TRBD1. J gave up 3 bases and V 6 bases, and 6 bases lay outside the gene matches. CDR3 length equals 15 residues. Germline V CDR1 and CDR2: MNHEY, SVGAGI. The CDR3 is CASRGDRDTNQPQHF. The DNA for the CDR3 is TGTGCCAGCAGGGGGGACAGGGACACCAATCAGCCCCAGCATTTT.

This chain joins TRBV9 and TRBJ2-3; perhaps TRBD2 as D (6 bases). Looked up from germline, CDR1 is SGDLS and CDR2 is YYNGEE. The V end was cut by 0 bases, the J end by 1 base, with 12 bases between. This CDR3 spans 16 amino acids. CDR3 coding DNA: TGTGCCAGCAGCGTAGGGGCTAGCGTACGCACAGATACGCAGTATTTT. This translates into CASSVGASVRTDTQYF.

This chain connects TRBV5-8 to TRBJ1-4, with 7 bases matching TRBD1. There are 15 residues in the CDR3. Germline lookup yields CDR1 SGHTS and CDR2 YDEGEE. Unmatched junction bases numbered 10, after V lost 6 bases and J lost 5 bases. The CDR3 region is CASTMTGRGNEKLFF. CDR3 coding DNA: TGTGCCAGCACCATGACAGGGAGAGGGAATGAAAAACTGTTTTTT. Together with reference TRBV5-8 and TRBJ1-4, the CDR3 gives the full variable domain: EAGVTQSPTHLIKTRGQQATLRCSPISGHTSVYWYQQALGLGLQFLLWYDEGEERNRGNFPPRFSGRQFPNYSSELNVNALELEDSALYLCASTMTGRGNEKLFFGSGTQLSVL.

The genes are TRBV5-1 and TRBJ1-1; D remains ambiguous. In germline, CDR1 is SGHRS, CDR2 YFSETQ. CDR3 length: 18 residues. The V and J ends lost 0 bases and 0 bases respectively, with 18 bases between them. CDR3 in DNA: TGCGCCAGCAGCTTGGAGGGCGTCGCGGCAGGAGTGAACACTGAAGCTTTCTTT. Translating gives CASSLEGVAAGVNTEAFF.

This chain connects TRBV18 to TRBJ2-3; 9 positions match TRBD2. This CDR3 region has 15 residues. Germline V gene sequence: CDR1 KGHSH, CDR2 LQKENI. V trimming: 4 bases; J trimming: 0 bases; junction bases outside the gene matches: 2. CDR3 protein: CASSQTSGSTDTQYF. The CDR3 nucleotides are TGTGCCAGCTCACAAACTAGCGGGAGCACAGATACGCAGTATTTT.

V and J are TRBV6-5 and TRBJ1-4, with D tentatively TRBD1 (6 bases). Per germline, CDR1 MNHEY and CDR2 SVGAGI. CDR3 length: 14 residues. Deletions cut 7 bases from V and 8 bases from J, with 17 bases between. The CDR3 nucleotides read TGTGCCAGCAAGAGACAGGCAAGGGGGGAAAAACTGTTTTTT. Its translation is CASKRQARGEKLFF.

This clone came up once. This chain uses TRBV27 with TRBJ2-3; unclear D gene. The V and J ends lost 2 bases and 2 bases respectively, with 8 bases between them. Germline V gene sequence: CDR1 MNHEY, CDR2 SMNVEV (reference sequence). The CDR3 length is 14 residues. The CDR3 is CASSLRPSTDTQYF. CDR3 bases: TGTGCCAGCAGTTTACGGCCGTCCACAGATACGCAGTATTTT.

The rearrangement links TRBV2 to TRBJ2-2; TRBD2 matches at 10 bases. This CDR3 has 15 residues. Germline loops: CDR1 SNHLY, CDR2 FYNNEI. V shed 2 bases, J shed 5 bases, and the junction held 2 bases outside the gene matches. The CDR3 DNA reads as TGTGCCAGCAGTGAAATAGCGGGAGGTACCGGGGAGCTGTTTTTT. Translated: CASSEIAGGTGELFF.

The genes are TRBV14 and TRBJ1-1; TRBD1 might be the D (5 bases). In germline, CDR1 is SGHDN, CDR2 FVKESK. With 4 bases removed from V and 0 bases from J, the gap between germline ends came to 15 bases. The CDR3 is 16 residues long. The CDR3 bases are TGTGCCAGCAGCCTTGGCATGAAGGGGTTGAACACTGAAGCTTTCTTT. This sequence encodes CASSLGMKGLNTEAFF.

The CDR3 region is CASSQDASTTDTQYF. The CDR3 DNA is TGCGCCAGCAGCCAAGATGCCTCTACCACAGATACGCAGTATTTT. The rearrangement uses TRBV4-1 and TRBJ2-3; D uncertain. This CDR3 spans 15 amino acids. CDR1 MGHRA and CDR2 YSYEKL come from the germline V gene. V shed 0 bases and J shed 2 bases, with 9 bases lying between them.